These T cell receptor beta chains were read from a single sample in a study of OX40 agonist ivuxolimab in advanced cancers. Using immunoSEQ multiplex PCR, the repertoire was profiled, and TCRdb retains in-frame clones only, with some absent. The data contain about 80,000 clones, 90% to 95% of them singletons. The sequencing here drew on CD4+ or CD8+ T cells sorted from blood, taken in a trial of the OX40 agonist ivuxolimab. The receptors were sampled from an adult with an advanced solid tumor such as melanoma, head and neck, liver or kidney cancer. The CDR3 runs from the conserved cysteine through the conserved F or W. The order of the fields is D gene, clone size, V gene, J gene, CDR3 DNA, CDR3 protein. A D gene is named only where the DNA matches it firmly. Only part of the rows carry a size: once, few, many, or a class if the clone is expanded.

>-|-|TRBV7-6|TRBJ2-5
TGTGCCAGCAGCTCCCCGTCGGTGGGAGTCGAGACCCAGTACTTC
CASSSPSVGVETQYF
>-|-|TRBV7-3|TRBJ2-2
TGTGCCAGCAGCTTAGGGTCGAACACCGGGGAGCTGTTTTTT
CASSLGSNTGELFF
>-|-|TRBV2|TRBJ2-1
TGTGCCAGCAGGCCCCTCGCGGCGGCCTCCTACAATGAGCAGTTCTTC
CASRPLAAASYNEQFF
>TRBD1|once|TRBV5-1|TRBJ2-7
TGCGCCAGCAGCGAAACGACAGGGTTTTACGAGCAGTACTTC
CASSETTGFYEQYF
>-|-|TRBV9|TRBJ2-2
TGTGCCAGCAGCGTAGAAGGGTTGGGATCCGGGGAGCTGTTTTTT
CASSVEGLGSGELFF
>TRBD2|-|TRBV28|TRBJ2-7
TGTGCCAGCAGTTCCCTCCGCGGTAGCGGGAGAACCTACGAGCAGTACTTC
CASSSLRGSGRTYEQYF
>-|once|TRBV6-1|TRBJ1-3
TGTGCCAGCAGTGAAACGGGATCTGGAAACACCATATATTTT
CASSETGSGNTIYF
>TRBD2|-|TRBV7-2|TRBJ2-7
TGTGCCAGCGGGCCCCTAGCGGGAGGCGAGCAGTACTTC
CASGPLAGGEQYF
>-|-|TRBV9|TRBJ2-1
TGTGCCAGTGGGGACCCAAGCGGCGCGTTTAATGAGCAGTTCTTC
CASGDPSGAFNEQFF
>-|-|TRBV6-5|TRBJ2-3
TGTGCCAGCAGTTACTCCTGGCGAGGTACGCAGTATTTT
CASSYSWRGTQYF
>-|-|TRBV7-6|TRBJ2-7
TGTGCCAGCAGCTTAGCGGGAGTGAGTGGCGAGCAGTACTTC
CASSLAGVSGEQYF
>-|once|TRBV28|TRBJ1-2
TGTGCCAGCAGCCAGGGCAACTATGGCTACACCTTC
CASSQGNYGYTF
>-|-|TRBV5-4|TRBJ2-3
TGTGCCAGCAGCCTCGGGACCGGTACGCAGTATTTT
CASSLGTGTQYF
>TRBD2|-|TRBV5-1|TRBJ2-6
TGCGCCAGCAGCCTCGGACTAGCGGACTCTGGGGCCAACGTCCTGACTTTC
CASSLGLADSGANVLTF
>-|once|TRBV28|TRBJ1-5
TGTGCCAGCAGCCTCGCAGGGGCGAGAAATCAGCCCCAGCATTTT
CASSLAGARNQPQHF
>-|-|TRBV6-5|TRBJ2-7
TGTGCCAGCCCTTCAGGGTCTTTCTGCGAGCAGTACTTC
CASPSGSFCEQYF
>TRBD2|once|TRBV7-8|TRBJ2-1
TGTGCCAGCAGGCGAACCGGGACTAGCGGGAAGGTCAATGAGCAGTTCTTC
CASRRTGTSGKVNEQFF
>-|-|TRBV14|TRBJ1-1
TGTGCCAGCAGCCTGACCCGGAACACTGAAGCTTTCTTT
CASSLTRNTEAFF
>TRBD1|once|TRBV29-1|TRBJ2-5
TGCAGCGTTGGACAGGGGGGAGGCGAGACCCAGTACTTC
CSVGQGGGETQYF
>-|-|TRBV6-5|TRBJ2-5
TGTGCCAGCAGTTACACGGGGACGAGGGAGACCCAGTACTTC
CASSYTGTRETQYF
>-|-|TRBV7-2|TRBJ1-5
TGTGCCAGCAGCCTCGGGACGGGGGGGAGCAATCAGCCCCAGCATTTT
CASSLGTGGSNQPQHF
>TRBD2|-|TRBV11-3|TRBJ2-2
TGTGCCAGCAGCCCCCTAGCGGATGCGAACACCGGGGAGCTGTTTTTT
CASSPLADANTGELFF
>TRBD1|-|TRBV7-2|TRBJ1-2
TGTGCCAGCAGCTTAGTAAGGTGGAGACAGGGCTCTAACTATGGCTACACCTTC
CASSLVRWRQGSNYGYTF
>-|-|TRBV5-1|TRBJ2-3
TGCGCCAGCAAGCCAGGAGGGGGCGATACGCAGTATTTT
CASKPGGGDTQYF
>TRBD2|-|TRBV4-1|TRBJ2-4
TGCGCCAGCAGCCAAGATTCCCTGGGGTTAGCGGGAGCCAAAAACATTCAGTACTTC
CASSQDSLGLAGAKNIQYF
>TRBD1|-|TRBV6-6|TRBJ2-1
TGTGCCAGCAGCAAAACAGGGGTGAGTGGAAATGAGCAGTTCTTC
CASSKTGVSGNEQFF
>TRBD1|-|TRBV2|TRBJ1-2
TGTGCCAGCACCAGGGGGACAGGGGACTTTGGCTACACCTTC
CASTRGTGDFGYTF
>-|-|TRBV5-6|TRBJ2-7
TGTGCCAGCAGCTTGGTTGGAGGGAACGGCGAGCAGTACTTC
CASSLVGGNGEQYF
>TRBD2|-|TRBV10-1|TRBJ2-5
TGCGCCAGCAGTGAGTCGCGCGGGAGGGCCAGGGAGACCCAGTACTTC
CASSESRGRARETQYF
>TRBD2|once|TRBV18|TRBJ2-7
TGTGCCAGCTCACCGGGACTAGTGGGGCTTGGACGCGAGCAGTACTTC
CASSPGLVGLGREQYF
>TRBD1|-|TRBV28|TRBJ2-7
TGTGCCAGCAGCCCGCCTCCGGACAGGGGGTACGAGCAGTACTTC
CASSPPPDRGYEQYF
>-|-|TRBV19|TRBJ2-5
TGTGCCAGTAGTATGGGGTACCAAGAGACCCAGTACTTC
CASSMGYQETQYF
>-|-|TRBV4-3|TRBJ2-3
TGCGCCAGCAGCCAAGTGATGAGGGCCCCGGGGATTTTGTCGGGAGACAAAGATACGCAGTATTTT
CASSQVMRAPGILSGDKDTQYF